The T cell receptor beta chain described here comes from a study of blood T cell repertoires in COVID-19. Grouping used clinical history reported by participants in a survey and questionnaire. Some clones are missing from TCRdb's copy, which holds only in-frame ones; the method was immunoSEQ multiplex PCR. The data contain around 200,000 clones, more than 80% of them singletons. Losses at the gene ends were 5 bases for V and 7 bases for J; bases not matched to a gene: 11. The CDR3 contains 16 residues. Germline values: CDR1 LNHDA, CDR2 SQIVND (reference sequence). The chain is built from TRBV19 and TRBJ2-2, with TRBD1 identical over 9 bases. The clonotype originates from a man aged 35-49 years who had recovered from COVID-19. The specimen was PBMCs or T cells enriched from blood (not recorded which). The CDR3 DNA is TGTGCCAGTAGTCCCCGGACAGGGGAGGGGGTCGGGGAGCTGTTTTTT. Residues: CASSPRTGEGVGELFF.